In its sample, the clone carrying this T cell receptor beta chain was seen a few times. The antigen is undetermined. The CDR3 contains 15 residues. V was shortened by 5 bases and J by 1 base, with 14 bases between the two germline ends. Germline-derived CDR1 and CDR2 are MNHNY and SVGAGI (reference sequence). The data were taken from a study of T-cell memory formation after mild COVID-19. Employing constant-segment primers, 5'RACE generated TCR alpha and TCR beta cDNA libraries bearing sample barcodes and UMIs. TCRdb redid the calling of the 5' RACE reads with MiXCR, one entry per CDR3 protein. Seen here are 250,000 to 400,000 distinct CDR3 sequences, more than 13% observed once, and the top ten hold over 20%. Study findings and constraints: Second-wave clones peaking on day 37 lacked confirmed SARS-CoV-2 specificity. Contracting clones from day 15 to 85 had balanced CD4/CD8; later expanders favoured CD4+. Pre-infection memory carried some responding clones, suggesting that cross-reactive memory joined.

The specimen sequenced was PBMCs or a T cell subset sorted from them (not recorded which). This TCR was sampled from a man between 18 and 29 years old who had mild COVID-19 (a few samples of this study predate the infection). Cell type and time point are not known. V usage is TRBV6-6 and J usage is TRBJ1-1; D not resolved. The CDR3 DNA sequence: TGTGCCAGCAGTACTAGACCGGGTAGGAACACTGAAGCTTTCTTT. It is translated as CASSTRPGRNTEAFF.